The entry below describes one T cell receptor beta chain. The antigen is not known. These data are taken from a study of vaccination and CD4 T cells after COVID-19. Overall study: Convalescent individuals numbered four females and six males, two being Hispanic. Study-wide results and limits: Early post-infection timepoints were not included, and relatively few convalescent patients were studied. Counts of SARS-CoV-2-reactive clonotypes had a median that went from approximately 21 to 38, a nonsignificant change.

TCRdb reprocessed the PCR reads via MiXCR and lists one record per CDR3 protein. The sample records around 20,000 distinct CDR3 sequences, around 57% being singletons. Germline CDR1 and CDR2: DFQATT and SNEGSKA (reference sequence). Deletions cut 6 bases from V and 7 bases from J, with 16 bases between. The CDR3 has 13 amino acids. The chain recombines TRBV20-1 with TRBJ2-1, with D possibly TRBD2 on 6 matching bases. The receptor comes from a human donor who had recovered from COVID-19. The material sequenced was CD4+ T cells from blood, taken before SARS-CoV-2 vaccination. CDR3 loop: CSARPGGRNEQFF. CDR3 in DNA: TGCAGTGCCCGACCTGGGGGGAGAAATGAGCAGTTCTTC.